This T cell receptor beta chain was documented in a study of blood T cell repertoires in COVID-19. Overall study context: Samples came from the United States, Italy and Spain, spanning acute and convalescent COVID-19. PBMCs, B-cell-depleted T cells, or T cells provided the cDNA or gDNA that made up the material.

Germline CDR1 reads WNHNN; CDR2 reads SYGVQD (reference sequence). The CDR3 contains 16 residues. V lost 0 bases, J lost 5 bases, and 6 bases stayed unmatched. Per the study methods: Reference gene primer amplification gave estimated nucleated cell counts. Sequencing used immunoSEQ multiplex PCR; TCRdb keeps in-frame clones, though not all of them. That table gives V, J and clone size, and the DNA gave D and trimming. The sample contains more than 250,000 clones, 89% of which appear only once. This chain connects TRBV10-1 to TRBJ2-5, with 10 bases fitting TRBD2. This TCR was sampled from a young man who had recovered from COVID-19. Material: peripheral blood. CDR3 sequence (DNA): TGCGCCAGCAGTGAGTCGGAGCGGGAGGGCCGTGAGACCCAGTACTTC. Protein: CASSESEREGRETQYF.